This T cell receptor (beta chain) was profiled in a study of T cells in Graves' hyperthyroidism and ophthalmopathy. Study details: The initial diagnosis was the point when peripheral blood was collected, ahead of any treatment.

TCR beta CDR3 sequences were amplified from RNA transcripts. The HTBI primer set was used in a first-round RT-PCR of the TCR CDR3. TCRdb passed the multiplex PCR reads through MiXCR, listing each CDR3 protein once. The data contain 380,000 or so distinct CDR3 sequences, 14% of them singletons. Graves' hyperthyroidism is called stable when ophthalmopathy does not progress within 18 months. The table lists this clonotype with many counts. CDR1 is SGHTA and CDR2 is FQGNSA in the germline V gene. The CDR3 length is 13 residues. Sequences were obtained from blood. This chain connects TRBV7-2 to TRBJ1-6; D is perhaps TRBD1 (6 bases). The receptor was derived from a woman aged 25 to 39 with Graves' hyperthyroidism. The CDR3 region is CVVRDKPNSPLHF. The CDR3 bases are TGTGTCGTCAGGGACAAGCCTAATTCACCCCTCCACTTT.